Each of the 31 T cell receptor beta chains below was sequenced from the same sample in a study of T cell responses to AZD1222 COVID-19 vaccine. Generated by immunoSEQ multiplex PCR, the TCRdb table keeps only in-frame clones and is missing some. This table has 150,000 to 190,000 clones, 90% appearing once. The material was peripheral blood, obtained 28 days after the second AZD1222 dose. These receptors came from an adult who received the AZD1222 COVID-19 vaccine.

The CDR3 coding sequence is TGCGCCAGCAGCTTAGCGGGTTCTAGCACAGATACGCAGTATTTT. Translated, it gives CASSLAGSSTDTQYF. The V and J genes are TRBV5-1 and TRBJ2-3; D possibly corresponds to TRBD2 (6 bases). Trimming took off 2 bases at V and 0 bases at J, with 10 bases between the two ends. The CDR3 covers 15 residues. From germline, CDR1 is SGHRS and CDR2 YFSETQ.

This clone was recorded only once. The chain employs TRBV5-1 and TRBJ1-1; no firm D call. Trimming took off 5 bases at V and 1 base at J, with 15 bases between the two ends. CDR1 and CDR2 (germline): SGHRS, YFSETQ. This CDR3 is 15 amino acids long. The CDR3 loop reads CASSIADLPNTEAFF. The CDR3 DNA reads as TGCGCCAGCAGTATCGCGGACCTTCCGAACACTGAAGCTTTCTTT.

The chain combines TRBV18 with TRBJ2-6, with TRBD1 matching over 9 bases. The CDR3 consists of 13 residues. Germline V gene data show CDR1 as KGHSH and CDR2 as LQKENI. V was pared by 4 bases and J by 12 bases, with 4 bases of the junction left unmatched. The CDR3 sequence: CASSLTGGGVLTF. DNA for the CDR3: TGTGCCAGCTCACTGACAGGGGGAGGCGTCCTGACTTTC.

The chain recombines TRBV3-1 (or the pseudogene TRBV3-2) with TRBJ2-3; TRBD2 matches 14 bases. Germline-derived CDR1 and CDR2 are LGHDT and YNNKEL (reference sequence). The CDR3 is made up of 18 amino acids. V trimming: 4 bases; J trimming: 5 bases; junction bases outside the gene matches: 11. CDR3 sequence (DNA): TGTGCCAGCAGCCCGGGACTAGCGGGAGTGAGGATGGTAGATACGCAGTATTTT. It specifies CASSPGLAGVRMVDTQYF.

This clone was seen a few times. This rearrangement joins TRBV7-6 to TRBJ2-7; unclear D gene. Trimming shortened V by 1 base and J by 1 base, and 8 bases separated the two germline ends. The germline V gene has CDR1 SGHVS and CDR2 FNYEAQ. The length of the CDR3 is 14 residues. This chain's CDR3 is CASSLVYESYEQYF. In DNA form, the CDR3 reads TGTGCCAGCAGCTTAGTTTACGAATCCTACGAGCAGTACTTC.

V and J are TRBV28 and TRBJ2-7; D gene ambiguous. The CDR3 has 12 amino acids. Looked up from germline, CDR1 is MDHEN and CDR2 is SYDVKM. Trimming cost V 5 bases and J 4 bases, with 9 bases left between them. The CDR3 coding sequence is TGTGCCAGCAGTATCCTAGGTTACGAGCAGTACTTC. This gives the protein CASSILGYEQYF.

In its sample, this clone was seen once. The rearrangement joins TRBV6-2 or TRBV6-3 to TRBJ1-5; D not certain. The germline V gene encodes CDR1 MNHEY and CDR2 SVGEGT. The CDR3 length is 17 residues. Trimming pared 6 bases from V and 4 bases from J, leaving 22 bases between. DNA of the CDR3: TGTGCCAGCAGCCACAACCCCTCGGGGTTTCGGAATCAGCCCCAGCATTTT. It yields the protein CASSHNPSGFRNQPQHF.

The chain recombines TRBV7-2 with TRBJ1-5, with unresolved D. Germline CDR1 reads SGHTA; CDR2 reads FQGNSA. Trimming left V 1 base short and J 0 bases short, with 4 bases between. The CDR3 consists of 14 residues. This CDR3 is CASSLGDSNQPQHF. The CDR3 DNA is TGTGCCAGCAGCTTAGGGGATAGCAATCAGCCCCAGCATTTT.

The chain is built from TRBV11-3 and TRBJ2-1; 14 nucleotides match TRBD2. The germline V gene has CDR1 SGHNT and CDR2 YENEEA. This CDR3 has 18 amino acids. After removal of 1 base from V and 0 bases from J, the junction contained 2 bases not matched to a gene. CDR3 in DNA: TGTGCCAGCAGCTTAGGACTAGCGGGAGGGATCTCCTACAATGAGCAGTTCTTC. It yields the protein CASSLGLAGGISYNEQFF. The whole variable domain, filled in from reference TRBV11-3 and TRBJ2-1, reads EAGVVQSPRYKIIEKKQPVAFWCNPISGHNTLYWYLQNLGQGPELLIRYENEEAVDDSQLPKDRFSAERLKGVDSTLKIQPAELGDSAVYLCASSLGLAGGISYNEQFFGPGTRLTVL.

J is TRBJ1-5 and V is TRBV28; D unclear. Per the germline V gene, CDR1 is MDHEN and CDR2 is SYDVKM. The CDR3 covers 16 residues. V was pared by 5 bases and J by 3 bases, with 17 bases between. The CDR3 DNA sequence: TGTGCCAGCAGTACCCTCCGGGTGGGATTCAATCAGCCCCAGCATTTT. It codes for CASSTLRVGFNQPQHF.

The chain combines TRBV27 with TRBJ1-5, with unresolved D. The CDR3 sequence is 13 residues long. The germline V gene encodes CDR1 MNHEY and CDR2 SMNVEV (reference sequence). Trimming removed 4 bases at V and 5 bases at J, with 9 bases between. CDR3 in amino acids: CASSYSLHQPQHF. The CDR3 DNA reads as TGTGCCAGCAGTTATTCCCTACATCAGCCCCAGCATTTT.

This chain joins TRBV3-1 (or the pseudogene TRBV3-2) and TRBJ1-2; 9 bases are shared with TRBD1. The ends lost 5 bases at V and 7 bases at J; junction bases unmatched: 8. Germline lookup yields CDR1 LGHDT and CDR2 YNNKEL (reference sequence). The CDR3 loop spans 14 amino acids. CDR3 in DNA: TGTGCCAGCAGCTATCACGGGACAGGGTTTGGCTACACCTTC. As protein: CASSYHGTGFGYTF.

This sequence joins TRBV5-1 and TRBJ2-7; no definite D call. This CDR3 comprises 13 residues. V lost 4 bases and J 1 base, leaving 9 bases between the germline ends. The germline CDR1 and CDR2 sequences are SGHRS and YFSETQ. This chain's CDR3 is CASSPHGSYEQYF. The CDR3 DNA reads TGCGCCAGCAGCCCACATGGGTCCTACGAGCAGTACTTC.

The chain carries TRBV19 and TRBJ1-6; D gene ambiguous. The CDR3 sequence is 14 residues long. The V end lost 7 bases, the J end lost 10 bases, and 17 bases lay between the germline ends. Germline assignment: CDR1 LNHDA and CDR2 SQIVND (reference sequence). CDR3 loop: CASTGGEMVSPLHF. In nucleotides, the CDR3 is TGTGCCAGTACCGGTGGGGAGATGGTCTCACCCCTCCACTTT.

V usage is TRBV5-3 and J usage is TRBJ1-1; D is possibly TRBD1 (5 bases). TRBV5-3 is identified as an open reading frame with a role that is uncertain. The CDR3 totals 17 residues. V dropped 2 bases and J dropped 4 bases, with 21 bases sitting between them. The CDR3 reads CARSFFTQGNSFTEAFF. In DNA, the CDR3 is TGTGCCAGAAGCTTCTTTACTCAGGGAAATTCGTTCACTGAAGCTTTCTTT.

The genes are TRBV21-1 and TRBJ1-5. TRBV21-1 corresponds to a pseudogene. This CDR3 has 11 residues. CDR3 DNA sequence: TGTGCCAGCAGCAAATGGCAGCCCCAGCATTTT. It translates to CASSKWQPQHF.

As DNA, the CDR3 is TGCGCCAGCAGCCAAGATTCCCTTAACACAGGGGGTAATTCACCCCTCCACTTT. Translated: CASSQDSLNTGGNSPLHF. The chain is built from TRBV4-1 and TRBJ1-6; 8 bases are shared with TRBD1. CDR1 is MGHRA and CDR2 is YSYEKL in the germline V gene. CDR3 length equals 18 residues. V dropped 0 bases and J dropped 6; count of bases not matched to a gene: 10.

The chain combines TRBV6-5 with TRBJ2-3, with D perhaps TRBD2 (6 bases). The CDR3 contains 15 residues. Germline V gene sequence: CDR1 MNHEY, CDR2 SVGAGI. The ends were cut back, 6 bases at V and 3 bases at J, with 16 bases in the middle. CDR3 in DNA: TGTGCCAGCAGCGGGGGACCTCAAAGGACAGATACGCAGTATTTT. Amino acids: CASSGGPQRTDTQYF.

J is TRBJ1-3 and V is TRBV30; D gene ambiguous. CDR1 is GTSNPN, CDR2 SVGIG, per germline (reference sequence). The CDR3 is 13 amino acids. V lost 2 bases and J lost 4, with 9 bases in between. The CDR3 sequence is CAWSSPPGNTIYF. As DNA, the CDR3 is TGTGCCTGGAGTTCCCCCCCGGGAAACACCATATATTTT.

This chain connects TRBV30 to TRBJ2-7; 9 bases map to TRBD1. Trimming at V came to 4 bases and at J to 2 bases, leaving 6 bases not matched to a gene. CDR1 is GTSNPN, CDR2 SVGIG, per germline (reference sequence). There are 14 residues in the CDR3. CDR3 in amino acids: CAWTFRQGAYEQYF. CDR3 DNA: TGTGCCTGGACTTTCCGACAGGGGGCCTACGAGCAGTACTTC. Full variable domain (remainder filled in from reference TRBV30 and TRBJ2-7): SQTIHQWPATLVQPVGSPLSLECTVEGTSNPNLYWYRQAAGRGLQLLFYSVGIGQISSEVPQNLSASRPQDRQFILSSKKLLLSDSGFYLCAWTFRQGAYEQYFGPGTRLTVT.

Regarding this clone: A read error may account for a junction end that differs from germline. The chain recombines TRBV7-7 with TRBJ2-3; 7 bases match TRBD1. Looked up from germline, CDR1 is SSHAT and CDR2 is FNYEAQ (reference sequence). The CDR3 contains 14 residues. The CDR3 loop reads CASSLGGPPDTQYF. CDR3 DNA sequence: TGTGCTAGCAGCTTAGGGGGCCCCCCAGATACGCAGTATTTT.

The chain is built from TRBV11-1 and TRBJ2-3; 9 nucleotides align to TRBD2. V was clipped by 4 bases and J by 3 bases; unmatched bases: 8. The germline V gene encodes CDR1 SGHAT and CDR2 FQDESV (reference sequence). The CDR3 contains 16 residues. The CDR3 DNA follows: TGTGCCAGCAGCTCAAGCGGGAGGCTGAGGACAGATACGCAGTATTTT. Amino acid sequence: CASSSSGRLRTDTQYF.

This clone has just a few counts. This chain connects TRBV19 to TRBJ1-1, with D tentatively TRBD1 (6 bases). The CDR3 extends over 14 amino acids. Germline CDR1 is LNHDA and CDR2 is SQIVND (reference sequence). The ends were cut back, 5 bases at V and 7 bases at J, with 17 bases in the middle. DNA for the CDR3: TGTGCCAGTAGTGGAAGAACAGGGTCCGTTGAAGCTTTCTTT. This encodes CASSGRTGSVEAFF.

The chain joins TRBV4-1 to TRBJ1-2; D call uncertain. Germline V CDR1 and CDR2: MGHRA, YSYEKL. The CDR3 runs to 14 residues. Trimming took off 1 base at V and 0 bases at J, with 6 bases between the two ends. The CDR3 is CASSQVGANYGYTF. The CDR3 nucleotides are TGCGCCAGCAGCCAAGTCGGGGCTAACTATGGCTACACCTTC.

The chain joins TRBV15 to TRBJ1-1; 8 nucleotides align to TRBD1. Germline trimming cut 1 base from V and 1 base from J; bases unmatched to any gene: 2. The CDR3 covers 15 residues. Per germline, CDR1 LNHNV and CDR2 YYDKDF (reference sequence). The CDR3 reads CATSRAGTGNTEAFF. The CDR3 bases are TGTGCCACCAGCAGAGCCGGGACAGGGAACACTGAAGCTTTCTTT.

The rearrangement joins TRBV5-6 to TRBJ1-1; D call uncertain. The CDR3 spans 12 residues. The germline gives CDR1 SGHDT, CDR2 YYEEEE. Trimming shortened V by 2 bases and J by 3 bases, and 5 bases separated the two germline ends. The CDR3 loop is CASSLKDTEAFF. The CDR3 DNA reads TGTGCCAGCAGCTTAAAGGACACTGAAGCTTTCTTT.

The rearrangement joins TRBV7-9 to TRBJ1-6; 8 nucleotides align to TRBD1. The CDR3 is 15 residues long. Trimming took 5 bases from V and 7 from J; bases not matched to a gene: 7. The germline V gene has CDR1 SEHNR and CDR2 FQNEAQ (reference sequence). The CDR3 DNA is TGTGCCAGCAGCACCCGACAGGGGAGGAATTCACCCCTCCACTTT. It codes for CASSTRQGRNSPLHF. The full variable domain, completed using reference TRBV7-9 and TRBJ1-6, is DTGVSQNPRHKITKRGQNVTFRCDPISEHNRLYWYRQTLGQGPEFLTYFQNEAQLEKSRLLSDRFSAERPKGSFSTLEIQRTEQGDSAMYLCASSTRQGRNSPLHFGNGTRLTVT.

V is TRBV5-1 and J is TRBJ2-1, with 13 bases lining up with TRBD2. The CDR3 is made up of 16 amino acids. From germline, CDR1 is SGHRS and CDR2 YFSETQ. Trimming took 0 bases from V and 8 from J; bases not matched to a gene: 5. This CDR3 reads CASSLGLLAGGHEQFF. Here the CDR3 DNA reads TGCGCCAGCAGCTTGGGTTTACTAGCGGGAGGGCATGAGCAGTTCTTC.

The chain has TRBV15 and TRBJ2-3, with 7 bases matching TRBD2. The germline gives CDR1 LNHNV, CDR2 YYDKDF (reference sequence). The CDR3 totals 15 residues. J lost 6 bases, V lost 6 bases, and 12 bases had no gene match. The CDR3 DNA follows: TGTGCCACCAGAGGGACTAACATTGCCGGTGATACGCAGTATTTT. Its protein product is CATRGTNIAGDTQYF.

This clone has just one count. The chain employs TRBV15 and TRBJ2-3, with TRBD1 matching 7 bases. The CDR3 is made up of 18 amino acids. Germline V gene sequence: CDR1 LNHNV, CDR2 YYDKDF (reference sequence). V lost 0 bases and J lost 0; bases outside the gene matches: 9. The CDR3 region is CATSRERGPWASTDTQYF. For the CDR3, the DNA is TGTGCCACCAGCAGAGAAAGGGGGCCCTGGGCTAGCACAGATACGCAGTATTTT.

The chain couples TRBV6-5 to TRBJ1-1; 10 bases line up with TRBD1. CDR3 length equals 14 residues. Germline assignment: CDR1 MNHEY and CDR2 SVGAGI. V lost 9 bases, J lost 0 bases, and 4 bases stayed unmatched. DNA for the CDR3: TGTGCCAGTAAGACAGGGGGCATGAACACTGAAGCTTTCTTT. Translation: CASKTGGMNTEAFF.